The clone carrying this T cell receptor (beta chain) was observed a few times. What it binds is not known. The sample originates from a study of Graves' ophthalmopathy and Graves' hyperthyroidism. Study background: Peripheral blood collection took place at initial diagnosis, before any treatment.

Excluded: other autoimmune disease, uncontrolled infection, pregnancy or lactation. From RNA, the CDR3 regions of TCR beta chains were amplified and sequenced. The first round was an RT-PCR with HTBI primers, and the second round was a multiplex PCR. Via MiXCR, TCRdb re-called the multiplex PCR reads, giving one row per CDR3 protein. The sample yields hundreds of thousands of distinct CDR3 sequences, more than 20% seen once. Study-level points and caveats: The 13-signature model separated ophthalmopathy from stable hyperthyroidism at 85% to 90% sensitivity and about 80% specificity. Most thyroid-expanded clonotypes exceeding 0.001 frequency were also found in blood.

The sequenced sample was peripheral blood. This sequence was found in a woman younger than 30 with stable Graves' hyperthyroidism.

The CDR3 DNA is TGTGCCAGCAGCTTACGGGAGGCTAGCACAGATACGCAGTATTTT. Translating gives CASSLREASTDTQYF. The chain has TRBV7-3 and TRBJ2-3; 7 bases match TRBD2. The ends lost 2 bases at V and 0 bases at J; junction bases unmatched: 2. Germline CDR1 reads SGHTA; CDR2 reads FQGTGA. The CDR3 totals 15 residues.